This is a list of T cell receptor beta chains from one sample in a study of CD4 T cells in relation to SARS-CoV-2 and coronaviruses. TCRdb's table, derived via immunoSEQ multiplex PCR, lists solely in-frame clones and lacks some. This table holds some 29,000 clones, 74% found once. The antigens of these receptors remain unknown. Sequenced sample: CD4+ T cells from PBMCs, cultured in vitro. Receptors were obtained from a human donor in good health. CDR3s include the opening cysteine and the closing phenylalanine or tryptophan. Fields, in order: V gene, D gene, J gene, clone size, CDR3 DNA, CDR3 protein. A D gene is named only where the DNA matches it firmly. Expanded clones get a size class; other rows say once, few or many, or leave the size out.

V gene: TRBV12-3/TRBV12-4
D gene: .
J gene: TRBJ1-2
clone size: .
CDR3 DNA: TGTGCCAGCAGCCGCGCGGGGAGGGATGGCTACACCTTC
CDR3 protein: CASSRAGRDGYTF

V gene: TRBV3-1/TRBV3-2
D gene: .
J gene: TRBJ2-7
clone size: .
CDR3 DNA: TGTGCCAGCAGCCAAGTCCGCCAGTCCTACGAGCAGTACTTC
CDR3 protein: CASSQVRQSYEQYF

V gene: TRBV16
D gene: .
J gene: TRBJ2-7
clone size: few
CDR3 DNA: TGTGCCAGCAGCCTGGAGGCGGAGCAGTACTTC
CDR3 protein: CASSLEAEQYF

V gene: TRBV9
D gene: .
J gene: TRBJ1-2
clone size: once
CDR3 DNA: TGTGCCAGCAGCGTAGACCCCTCATCAGGGGTACTCTATGGCTACACCTTC
CDR3 protein: CASSVDPSSGVLYGYTF

V gene: TRBV5-1
D gene: .
J gene: TRBJ1-4
clone size: .
CDR3 DNA: TGCGCCAGCAGCGCAGACAGATCAACTAATGAAAAACTGTTTTTT
CDR3 protein: CASSADRSTNEKLFF

V gene: TRBV19
D gene: .
J gene: TRBJ2-2
clone size: once
CDR3 DNA: TGTGCCAGTAGTATAGGACAGAACACCGGGGAGCTGTTTTTT
CDR3 protein: CASSIGQNTGELFF

V gene: TRBV21-1
D gene: .
J gene: TRBJ1-3
clone size: .
CDR3 DNA: TGTGCCAGCAGCAAACAGTTAGCACAGGGGGGAAACACCATATATTTT
CDR3 protein: CASSKQLAQGGNTIYF

V gene: TRBV7-9
D gene: .
J gene: TRBJ1-4
clone size: .
CDR3 DNA: TGTGCCAGCAGCTACTACATCGGTATCGGTGAAAAACTGTTTTTT
CDR3 protein: CASSYYIGIGEKLFF

V gene: TRBV5-1
D gene: TRBD2
J gene: TRBJ2-1
clone size: .
CDR3 DNA: TGCGCCAGCAGCTTGGCCCTAGCGGGGGGTTCGTTTGAGCAGTTCTTC
CDR3 protein: CASSLALAGGSFEQFF

V gene: TRBV10-2
D gene: .
J gene: TRBJ2-2
clone size: .
CDR3 DNA: TGCGCCAGCAGTCGGGGGGCCACGAACACCGGGGAGCTGTTTTTT
CDR3 protein: CASSRGATNTGELFF

V gene: TRBV7-2
D gene: TRBD1
J gene: TRBJ1-5
clone size: .
CDR3 DNA: TGTGCCAGCAGCTCAGGACAGGGGGGTAGCAATCAGCCCCAGCATTTT
CDR3 protein: CASSSGQGGSNQPQHF

V gene: TRBV30
D gene: .
J gene: TRBJ1-1
clone size: .
CDR3 DNA: TGTGCCTGGAGTGTTAGGTCGCTTGAAGCTTTCTTT
CDR3 protein: CAWSVRSLEAFF

V gene: TRBV6-2/TRBV6-3
D gene: .
J gene: TRBJ2-5
clone size: once
CDR3 DNA: TGTGCCAGCAGCCCGACCGGACAGCAAGAGACCCAGTACTTC
CDR3 protein: CASSPTGQQETQYF

V gene: TRBV7-8
D gene: TRBD1
J gene: TRBJ1-1
clone size: .
CDR3 DNA: TGTGCCAGCAGCCAGGGGGACTCACGGAACACTGAAGCTTTCTTT
CDR3 protein: CASSQGDSRNTEAFF

V gene: TRBV2
D gene: .
J gene: TRBJ2-7
clone size: .
CDR3 DNA: TGTGCCAGCAGTTACGACGGGACACCTTTCTTC
CDR3 protein: CASSYDGTPFF

V gene: TRBV30
D gene: .
J gene: TRBJ1-3
clone size: few
CDR3 DNA: TGTGCCTGGAGGCGCCTGACCGGGACAAGCTCTGGAAACACCATATATTTT
CDR3 protein: CAWRRLTGTSSGNTIYF

V gene: TRBV7-2
D gene: TRBD1
J gene: TRBJ2-2
clone size: .
CDR3 DNA: TGTGCCAGCAGCTTAGCGATGACAGGGACAGGGGAGCTGTTTTTT
CDR3 protein: CASSLAMTGTGELFF

V gene: TRBV7-9
D gene: .
J gene: TRBJ2-5
clone size: .
CDR3 DNA: TGTGCCAGCAGTGGGGTAGGGTTCCAAGAGACCCAGTACTTC
CDR3 protein: CASSGVGFQETQYF

V gene: TRBV19
D gene: TRBD1
J gene: TRBJ2-6
clone size: .
CDR3 DNA: TGTGCCAGTAGTATTTTCCACGGGACAGGGGGCGCCTCTGGGGCCAACGTCCTGACTTTC
CDR3 protein: CASSIFHGTGGASGANVLTF

V gene: TRBV6-2/TRBV6-3
D gene: TRBD2
J gene: TRBJ2-2
clone size: few
CDR3 DNA: TGTGCCAGCAGTTCCTGGCTAGCGGGAGACACCGGGGAGCTGTTTTTT
CDR3 protein: CASSSWLAGDTGELFF

V gene: TRBV5-1
D gene: .
J gene: TRBJ2-7
clone size: .
CDR3 DNA: TGCGCCAGCAGCTTAACTCAGGGTTGGGGCGAGCAGTACTTC
CDR3 protein: CASSLTQGWGEQYF

V gene: TRBV28
D gene: TRBD2
J gene: TRBJ2-7
clone size: .
CDR3 DNA: TGTGCCAGCAGTAGCGGGAGGGCCAGCTCCTACGAGCAGTACTTC
CDR3 protein: CASSSGRASSYEQYF

V gene: TRBV9
D gene: TRBD2
J gene: TRBJ2-7
clone size: .
CDR3 DNA: TGTGCCAGCAGCGTAGGGTTGGGACTAGCGGCCTACGAGCAGTACTTC
CDR3 protein: CASSVGLGLAAYEQYF

V gene: TRBV28
D gene: .
J gene: TRBJ2-7
clone size: .
CDR3 DNA: TGTGCCAGCAGTCGGGATCTAAGCTCCTACGAGCAGTACTTC
CDR3 protein: CASSRDLSSYEQYF

V gene: TRBV12-5
D gene: .
J gene: TRBJ2-2
clone size: .
CDR3 DNA: TGTGCTAGTGGTCCAACAGGATTGAACACCGGGGAGCTGTTTTTT
CDR3 protein: CASGPTGLNTGELFF

V gene: TRBV10-3
D gene: TRBD1
J gene: TRBJ1-2
clone size: once
CDR3 DNA: TGTGCCATCAGTGACATCCCGCTGGAGGGGGCCGGTGGCTACACCTTC
CDR3 protein: CAISDIPLEGAGGYTF

V gene: TRBV18
D gene: .
J gene: TRBJ2-3
clone size: .
CDR3 DNA: TGTGCCAGCGCTATTAGAACAGGGTACCCCACAGATACGCAGTATTTT
CDR3 protein: CASAIRTGYPTDTQYF

V gene: TRBV7-2
D gene: .
J gene: TRBJ1-4
clone size: .
CDR3 DNA: TGTGCCAGCAGCGGCGTCGTAGATGAAAAACTGTTTTTT
CDR3 protein: CASSGVVDEKLFF

V gene: TRBV5-1
D gene: TRBD2
J gene: TRBJ2-5
clone size: .
CDR3 DNA: TGCGCCAGCAGTGCCAGCGGGGGTTCGCGAGAGACCCAGTACTTC
CDR3 protein: CASSASGGSRETQYF

V gene: TRBV6-1
D gene: .
J gene: TRBJ1-2
clone size: few
CDR3 DNA: TGTGCCAGCAGTGAAGTAGTGTTAGCTAACTATGGCTACACCTTC
CDR3 protein: CASSEVVLANYGYTF

V gene: TRBV2
D gene: TRBD1
J gene: TRBJ2-2
clone size: few
CDR3 DNA: TGTGCCAGCAGGCTTGGGACAGATCGCACCGGGGAGCTGTTTTTT
CDR3 protein: CASRLGTDRTGELFF

V gene: TRBV2
D gene: TRBD1
J gene: TRBJ1-6
clone size: few
CDR3 DNA: TGTGCCTGGGCAGGGGGCAGTTCACCCCTCCACTTT
CDR3 protein: CAWAGGSSPLHF

V gene: TRBV4-3
D gene: .
J gene: TRBJ2-1
clone size: few
CDR3 DNA: TGCGCCAGCAGCCGCGGGGACAATGAGCAGTTCTTC
CDR3 protein: CASSRGDNEQFF

V gene: TRBV7-9
D gene: .
J gene: TRBJ1-3
clone size: few
CDR3 DNA: TGTGCCAGCAGCCCTTGGGAGACTGGAAACACCATATATTTT
CDR3 protein: CASSPWETGNTIYF

V gene: TRBV28
D gene: .
J gene: TRBJ1-1
clone size: .
CDR3 DNA: TGTGCCAGCAGTTTTAGGTTAGGCACTGAAGCTTTCTTT
CDR3 protein: CASSFRLGTEAFF

V gene: TRBV11-2
D gene: .
J gene: TRBJ2-7
clone size: .
CDR3 DNA: TGTGCCAGCAGCTTAGCAGGGGCGGCCTACGAGCAGTACTTC
CDR3 protein: CASSLAGAAYEQYF

V gene: TRBV3-1/TRBV3-2
D gene: TRBD2
J gene: TRBJ2-3
clone size: .
CDR3 DNA: TGTGCCAGCAGCCCCCAAGGATTACTTGTTAGCGGGGGCAACACAGATACGCAGTATTTT
CDR3 protein: CASSPQGLLVSGGNTDTQYF

V gene: TRBV5-5
D gene: .
J gene: TRBJ2-5
clone size: .
CDR3 DNA: TGTGCCAGCAGCTTGTGGAGAGGGGGGGAGACCCAGTACTTC
CDR3 protein: CASSLWRGGETQYF

V gene: TRBV12-5
D gene: TRBD2
J gene: TRBJ2-1
clone size: .
CDR3 DNA: TGTGCTAGTGGCCTTGGACTAGCGGGGGACAATGAGCAGTTCTTC
CDR3 protein: CASGLGLAGDNEQFF

V gene: TRBV7-2
D gene: .
J gene: TRBJ2-1
clone size: few
CDR3 DNA: TGTGCCAGCAGCTTATCTCCATCCTACAATGAGCAGTTCTTC
CDR3 protein: CASSLSPSYNEQFF